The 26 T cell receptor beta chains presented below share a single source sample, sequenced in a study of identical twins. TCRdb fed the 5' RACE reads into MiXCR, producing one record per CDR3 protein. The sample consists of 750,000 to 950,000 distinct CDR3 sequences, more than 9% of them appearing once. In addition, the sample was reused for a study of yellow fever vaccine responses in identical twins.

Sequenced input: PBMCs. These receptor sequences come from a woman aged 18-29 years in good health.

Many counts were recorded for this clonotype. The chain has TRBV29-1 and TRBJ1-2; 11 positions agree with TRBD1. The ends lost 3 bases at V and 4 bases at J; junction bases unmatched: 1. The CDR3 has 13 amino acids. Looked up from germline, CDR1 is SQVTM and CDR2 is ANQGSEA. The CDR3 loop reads CSVEGTGGYGYTF. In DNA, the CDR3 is TGCAGCGTTGAGGGGACAGGGGGCTATGGCTACACCTTC.

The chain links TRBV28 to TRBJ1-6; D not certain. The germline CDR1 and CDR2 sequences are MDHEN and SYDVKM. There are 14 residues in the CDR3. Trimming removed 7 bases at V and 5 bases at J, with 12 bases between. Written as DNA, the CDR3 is TGTGCCAGCAAGGAACCAAGGGATAATTCACCCCTCCACTTT. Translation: CASKEPRDNSPLHF.

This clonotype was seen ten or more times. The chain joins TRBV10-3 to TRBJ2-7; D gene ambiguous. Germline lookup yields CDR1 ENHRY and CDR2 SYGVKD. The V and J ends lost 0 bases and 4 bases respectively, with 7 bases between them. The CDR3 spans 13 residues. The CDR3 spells CAISESSQYEQYV. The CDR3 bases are TGTGCCATCAGTGAGTCGAGTCAATACGAGCAGTACGTC.

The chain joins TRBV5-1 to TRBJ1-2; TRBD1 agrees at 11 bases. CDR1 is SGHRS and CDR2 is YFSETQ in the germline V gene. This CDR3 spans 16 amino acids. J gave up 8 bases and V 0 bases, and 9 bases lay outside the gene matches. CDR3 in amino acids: CASSLVTGQGDRGYTF. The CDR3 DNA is TGCGCCAGCAGCTTGGTAACGGGACAGGGGGACAGAGGCTACACCTTC.

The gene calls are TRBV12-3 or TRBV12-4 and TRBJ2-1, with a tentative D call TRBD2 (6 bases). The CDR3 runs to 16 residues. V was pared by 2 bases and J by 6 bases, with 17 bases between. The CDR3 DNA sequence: TGTGCCAGCAGTTTATCCCGGACTATTAGGCTCAATGAGCAGTTCTTC. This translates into CASSLSRTIRLNEQFF.

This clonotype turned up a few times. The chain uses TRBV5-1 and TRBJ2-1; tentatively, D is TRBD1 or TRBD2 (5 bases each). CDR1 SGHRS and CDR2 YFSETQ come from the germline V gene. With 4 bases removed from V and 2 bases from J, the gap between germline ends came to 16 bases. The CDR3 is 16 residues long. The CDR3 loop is CASSTIRDATYNEQFF. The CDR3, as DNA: TGCGCCAGCAGCACAATCCGGGACGCGACCTACAATGAGCAGTTCTTC.

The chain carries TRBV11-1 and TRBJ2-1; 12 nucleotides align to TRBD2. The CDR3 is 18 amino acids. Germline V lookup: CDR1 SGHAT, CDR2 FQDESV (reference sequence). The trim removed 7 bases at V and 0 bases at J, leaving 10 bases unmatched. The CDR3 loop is CASTIRTSGVPSYNEQFF. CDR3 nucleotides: TGTGCCAGCACCATACGGACTAGCGGGGTTCCCTCCTACAATGAGCAGTTCTTC.

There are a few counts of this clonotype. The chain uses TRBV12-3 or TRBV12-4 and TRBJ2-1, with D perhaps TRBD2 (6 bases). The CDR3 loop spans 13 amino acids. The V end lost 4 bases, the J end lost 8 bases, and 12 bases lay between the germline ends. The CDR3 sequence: CASSSALAYEQFF. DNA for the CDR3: TGTGCCAGCAGTTCCGCACTAGCCTATGAGCAGTTCTTC.

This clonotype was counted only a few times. CDR3 nucleotides: TGTGCCAGCAGCGTTAGACAGGGAATGGCGCAAGGCTACACCTTC. It yields the protein CASSVRQGMAQGYTF. This chain joins TRBV3-1 and TRBJ1-2; 7 bases are a match to TRBD1. Germline CDR1 is LGHDT and CDR2 is YNNKEL (reference sequence). V shed 5 bases, J shed 8 bases, and the junction held 14 bases outside the gene matches. This CDR3 comprises 15 residues.

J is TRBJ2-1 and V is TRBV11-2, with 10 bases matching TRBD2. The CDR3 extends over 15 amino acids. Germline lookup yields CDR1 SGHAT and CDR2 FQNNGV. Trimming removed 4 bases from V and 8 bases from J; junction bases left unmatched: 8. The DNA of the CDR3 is TGTGCCAGCAGCTCAAGCGGGAGGGCCGAGGATGAGCAGTTCTTC. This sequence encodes CASSSSGRAEDEQFF.

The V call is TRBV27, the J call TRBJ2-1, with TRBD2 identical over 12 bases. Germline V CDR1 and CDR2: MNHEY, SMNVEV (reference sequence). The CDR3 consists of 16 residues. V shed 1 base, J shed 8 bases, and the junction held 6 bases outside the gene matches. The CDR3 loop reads CASSLLTSGGWDEQFF. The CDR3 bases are TGTGCCAGCAGTTTATTGACTAGCGGGGGTTGGGATGAGCAGTTCTTC.

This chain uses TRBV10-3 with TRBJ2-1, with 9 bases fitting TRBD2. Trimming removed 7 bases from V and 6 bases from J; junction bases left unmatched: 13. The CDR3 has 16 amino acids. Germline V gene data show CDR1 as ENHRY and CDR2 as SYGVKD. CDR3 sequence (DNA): TGTGCCATCACAGCGGCTAGCGGGATTGCCCTCAATGAGCAGTTCTTC. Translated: CAITAASGIALNEQFF.

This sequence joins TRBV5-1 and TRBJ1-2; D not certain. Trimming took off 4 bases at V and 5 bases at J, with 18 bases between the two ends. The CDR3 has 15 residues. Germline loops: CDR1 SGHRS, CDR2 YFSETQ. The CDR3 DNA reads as TGCGCCAGCAGCAACGGACCGGGATCATTATATGGCTACACCTTC. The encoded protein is CASSNGPGSLYGYTF.

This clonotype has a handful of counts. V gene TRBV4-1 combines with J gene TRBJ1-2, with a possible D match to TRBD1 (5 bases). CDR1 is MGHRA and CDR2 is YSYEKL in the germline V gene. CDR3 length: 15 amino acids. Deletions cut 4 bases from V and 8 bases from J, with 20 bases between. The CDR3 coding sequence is TGCGCCAGCAGCCCGGGATGGTTGGCCCGGGGGGGCTACACCTTC. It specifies CASSPGWLARGGYTF.

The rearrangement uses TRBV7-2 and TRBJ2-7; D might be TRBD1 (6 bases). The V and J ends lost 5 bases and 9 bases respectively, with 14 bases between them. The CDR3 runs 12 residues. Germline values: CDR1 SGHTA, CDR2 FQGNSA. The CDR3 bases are TGTGCCAGCAGCCTAAACAGGGTTGGGCAGTACTTC. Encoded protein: CASSLNRVGQYF. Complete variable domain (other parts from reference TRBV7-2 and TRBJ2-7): GAGVSQSPSNKVTEKGKDVELRCDPISGHTALYWYRQSLGQGLEFLIYFQGNSAPDKSGLPSDRFSAERTGGSVSTLTIQRTQQEDSAVYLCASSLNRVGQYFGPGTRLTVT.

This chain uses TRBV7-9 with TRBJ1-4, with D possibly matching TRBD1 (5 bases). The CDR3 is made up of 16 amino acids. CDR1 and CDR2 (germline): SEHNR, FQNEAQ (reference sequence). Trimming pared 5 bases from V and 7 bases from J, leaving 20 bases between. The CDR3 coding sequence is TGTGCCAGCAGCCCCAGGGAATCGGTCTTTGGTGAAAAACTGTTTTTT. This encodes CASSPRESVFGEKLFF.

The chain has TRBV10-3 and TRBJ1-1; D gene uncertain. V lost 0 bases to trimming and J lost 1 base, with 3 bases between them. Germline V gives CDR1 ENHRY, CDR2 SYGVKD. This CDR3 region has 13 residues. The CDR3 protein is CAISESQNTEAFF. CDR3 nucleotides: TGTGCCATCAGTGAGTCGCAGAACACTGAAGCTTTCTTT.

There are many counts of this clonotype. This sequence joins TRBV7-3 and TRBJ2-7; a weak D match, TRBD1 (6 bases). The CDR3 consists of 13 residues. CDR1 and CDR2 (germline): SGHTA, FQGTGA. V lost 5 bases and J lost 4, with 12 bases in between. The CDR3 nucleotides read TGTGCCAGCAGCGCTTCACAGGGTTACGAGCAGTACTTC. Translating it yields CASSASQGYEQYF. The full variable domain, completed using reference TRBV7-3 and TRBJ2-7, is GAGVSQTPSNKVTEKGKYVELRCDPISGHTALYWYRQSLGQGPEFLIYFQGTGAADDSGLPNDRFFAVRPEGSVSTLKIQRTERGDSAVYLCASSASQGYEQYFGPGTRLTVT.

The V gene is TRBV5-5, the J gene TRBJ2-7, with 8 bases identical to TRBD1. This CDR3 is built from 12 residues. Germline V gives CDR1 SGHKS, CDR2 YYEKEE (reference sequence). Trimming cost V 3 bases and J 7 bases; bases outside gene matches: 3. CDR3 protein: CASSSRQGEQYF. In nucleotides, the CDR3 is TGTGCCAGCAGCTCAAGACAGGGGGAGCAGTACTTC.

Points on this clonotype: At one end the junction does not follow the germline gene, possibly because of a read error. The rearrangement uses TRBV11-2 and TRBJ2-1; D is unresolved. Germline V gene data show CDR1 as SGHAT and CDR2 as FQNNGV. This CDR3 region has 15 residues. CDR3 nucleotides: TGTGCCAGCAGCCTAGAGAGCATCGGTCGGGATGAGCAGTTCTTC. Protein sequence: CASSLESIGRDEQFF.

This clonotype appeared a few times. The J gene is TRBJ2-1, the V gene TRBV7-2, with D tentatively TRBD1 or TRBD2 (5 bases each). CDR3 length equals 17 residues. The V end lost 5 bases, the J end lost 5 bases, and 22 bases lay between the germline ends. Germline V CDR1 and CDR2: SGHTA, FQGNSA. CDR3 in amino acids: CASSPRRVRGSHNEQFF. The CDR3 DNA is TGTGCCAGCAGCCCCCGTAGGGTGAGGGGAAGCCACAATGAGCAGTTCTTC.

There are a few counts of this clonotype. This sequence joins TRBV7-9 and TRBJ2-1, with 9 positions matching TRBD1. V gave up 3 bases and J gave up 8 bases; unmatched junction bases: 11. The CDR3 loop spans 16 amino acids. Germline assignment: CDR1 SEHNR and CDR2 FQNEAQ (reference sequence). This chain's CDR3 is CASSFPLTGGVDEQFF. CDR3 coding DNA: TGTGCCAGCAGCTTTCCCCTGACAGGGGGAGTGGATGAGCAGTTCTTC.

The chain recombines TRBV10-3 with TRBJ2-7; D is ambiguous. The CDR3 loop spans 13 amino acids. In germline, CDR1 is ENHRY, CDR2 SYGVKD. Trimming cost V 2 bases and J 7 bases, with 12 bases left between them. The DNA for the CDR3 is TGTGCCATCAGTGAGAGTCCCCTGGGTGAGCAGTACTTC. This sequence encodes CAISESPLGEQYF.

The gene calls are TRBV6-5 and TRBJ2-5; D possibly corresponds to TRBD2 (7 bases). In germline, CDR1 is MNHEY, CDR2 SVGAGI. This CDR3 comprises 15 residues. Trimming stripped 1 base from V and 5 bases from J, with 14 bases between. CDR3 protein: CASSYLRGPRETQYF. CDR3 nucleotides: TGTGCCAGCAGTTACTTGCGGGGGCCGCGGGAGACCCAGTACTTC.

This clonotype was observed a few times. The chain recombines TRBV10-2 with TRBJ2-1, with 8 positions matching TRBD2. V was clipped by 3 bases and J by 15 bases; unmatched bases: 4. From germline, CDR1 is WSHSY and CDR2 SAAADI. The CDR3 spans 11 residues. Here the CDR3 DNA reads TGCGCCAGCAGTGAATCGGGGGGGCCGTTCTTC. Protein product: CASSESGGPFF.

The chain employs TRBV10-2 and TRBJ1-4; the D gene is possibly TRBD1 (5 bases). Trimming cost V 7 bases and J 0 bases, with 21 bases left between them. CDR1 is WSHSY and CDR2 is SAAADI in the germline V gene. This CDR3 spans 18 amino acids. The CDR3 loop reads CASNPRDFASATNEKLFF. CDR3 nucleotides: TGCGCCAGCAACCCCCGGGACTTCGCAAGTGCAACTAATGAAAAACTGTTTTTT.